The clone carrying this T cell receptor beta chain was seen repeatedly, ten times or more. The data originate from a study of T cells in Graves' hyperthyroidism and ophthalmopathy. Study information: Upon initial diagnosis and before any treatment, peripheral blood was collected.

Trimming removed 6 bases at V and 4 bases at J, with 30 bases between. Looked up from germline, CDR1 is MDHEN and CDR2 is SYDVKM. This CDR3 comprises 19 residues. Regions amplified from RNA transcripts were the TCR beta CDR3 regions. A set of HTBI primers served as the primers for a first-round RT-PCR of the TCR CDR3. TCRdb re-called the multiplex PCR reads through MiXCR, storing one row per CDR3 protein. The table has 400,000 or so distinct CDR3 sequences, about an eighth seen once. This sequence originates from a man aged 50 to 60 with Graves' ophthalmopathy. The material sequenced was blood. This chain joins TRBV28 and TRBJ2-5; D may be TRBD2 (5 bases). CDR3 region: CASSLPRRGRVIAGETQYF. The CDR3 nucleotides are TGTGCCAGCAGCTTACCTCGCCGTGGGCGGGTCATAGCAGGAGAGACCCAGTACTTC.